The 20 T cell receptor beta chains listed next were all sequenced from one sample in a study of long-term antiretroviral therapy in people with HIV. Researchers report immunoSEQ v3.0 was run at survey level. Only in-frame clones appear in the TCRdb table, and some are missing; sequencing was by immunoSEQ multiplex PCR. The data contain 38,000 or so clones, about 95% of them singletons. Sequenced material: unsorted PBMCs, taken around 9.2 years after starting antiretroviral therapy. The receptors were sampled from a man aged 30-40 years with HIV.

V is TRBV5-1 and J is TRBJ1-6, with D unclear. CDR1 and CDR2 (germline): SGHRS, YFSETQ. This CDR3 is built from 14 residues. The V end lost 7 bases, the J end lost 7 bases, and 15 bases lay between the germline ends. CDR3 amino acids: CASRRAPGNSPLHF. The CDR3, as DNA: TGCGCCAGCCGTCGGGCCCCAGGCAATTCACCCCTCCACTTT.

This clone was counted a single time. V and J are TRBV5-1 and TRBJ1-2; no clear D. Germline assignment: CDR1 SGHRS and CDR2 YFSETQ. This CDR3 has 14 amino acids. With 1 base removed from V and 0 bases from J, the gap between germline ends came to 7 bases. DNA for the CDR3: TGCGCCAGCAGCTTGATTGGTGCTAACTATGGCTACACCTTC. Translation: CASSLIGANYGYTF.

The chain is built from TRBV18 and TRBJ2-5; either TRBD1 or TRBD2 may fit D (5 bases each). The germline CDR1 and CDR2 sequences are KGHSH and LQKENI. The CDR3 runs 15 residues. The ends were cut back, 3 bases at V and 4 bases at J, with 15 bases in the middle. This chain's CDR3 is CASSPLEGTGETQYF. In nucleotides, the CDR3 is TGTGCCAGCTCACCTCTCGAGGGGACCGGAGAGACCCAGTACTTC.

A few counts support this clone. V and J are TRBV6-5 and TRBJ1-2; D is unresolved. V was trimmed by 5 bases and J by 7 bases, leaving 11 bases between them. There are 12 residues in the CDR3. Germline V gene sequence: CDR1 MNHEY, CDR2 SVGAGI. The CDR3 here is CASSTLGSGYTF. The CDR3, as DNA: TGTGCCAGCAGTACCCTGGGGAGTGGCTACACCTTC.

The chain has TRBV5-8 and TRBJ1-2; 11 bases align to TRBD1. This CDR3 region has 17 residues. The junction had 13 bases not matched to a gene; V was cut back by 3 bases and J by 6 bases. Germline V gene sequence: CDR1 SGHTS, CDR2 YDEGEE. Here the CDR3 DNA reads TGTGCCAGCAGCTCAAGATATTTGGGACAGGGGGGAGATGGCTACACCTTC. It encodes CASSSRYLGQGGDGYTF.

This clone has just one count. This sequence joins TRBV29-1 and TRBJ1-2; D possibly corresponds to TRBD1 (6 bases). This CDR3 comprises 12 residues. V shed 7 bases and J shed 6 bases, with 15 bases lying between them. CDR1 and CDR2 (germline): SQVTM, ANQGSEA. CDR3 in DNA: TGCAGCGCCCATAAGGGGGGGCATGGCTACACCTTC. Encoded protein: CSAHKGGHGYTF.

The chain uses TRBV5-1 and TRBJ2-1; possible D gene TRBD2, 5 bases. V was shortened by 2 bases and J by 8 bases, with 14 bases between the two germline ends. Germline V gene sequence: CDR1 SGHRS, CDR2 YFSETQ. The CDR3 length is 14 residues. CDR3 protein: CASSLLRLEDEQFF. In DNA form, the CDR3 reads TGCGCCAGCAGCTTACTTAGATTGGAGGATGAGCAGTTCTTC.

CDR3 region: CASSSTVQNTEAFF. The CDR3 nucleotides read TGCGCCAGCAGTTCCACGGTCCAGAACACTGAAGCTTTCTTT. The chain uses TRBV5-1 and TRBJ1-1; D is ambiguous. The CDR3 is 14 amino acids. Per the germline V gene, CDR1 is SGHRS and CDR2 is YFSETQ. V was clipped by 5 bases and J by 1 base, with 12 bases between them. The entire variable domain, with the rest obtained from reference TRBV5-1 and TRBJ1-1, is as follows: KAGVTQTPRYLIKTRGQQVTLSCSPISGHRSVSWYQQTPGQGLQFLFEYFSETQRNKGNFPGRFSGRQFSNSRSEMNVSTLELGDSALYLCASSSTVQNTEAFFGQGTRLTVV.

The chain couples TRBV5-1 to TRBJ2-2; 7 bases agree with TRBD1. CDR1 SGHRS and CDR2 YFSETQ come from the germline V gene. Losses at the gene ends were 3 bases for V and 1 base for J; bases not matched to a gene: 3. This CDR3 spans 15 amino acids. The CDR3 nucleotides read TGCGCCAGCAGCTGGGACAGTGTGAACACCGGGGAGCTGTTTTTT. It specifies CASSWDSVNTGELFF. Complete variable domain (other parts from reference TRBV5-1 and TRBJ2-2): KAGVTQTPRYLIKTRGQQVTLSCSPISGHRSVSWYQQTPGQGLQFLFEYFSETQRNKGNFPGRFSGRQFSNSRSEMNVSTLELGDSALYLCASSWDSVNTGELFFGEGSRLTVL.

CDR3 sequence: CACGSNEKLFF. DNA for the CDR3: TGTGCTTGTGGGTCTAATGAAAAACTGTTTTTT. The rearrangement joins TRBV10-3 to TRBJ1-4; D gene uncertain. Germline-derived CDR1 and CDR2 are ENHRY and SYGVKD. The CDR3 length is 11 residues.

The table lists this clone with a count of one. The chain joins TRBV4-1 to TRBJ1-5; TRBD1 aligns across 8 bases. This CDR3 has 17 amino acids. Germline-derived CDR1 and CDR2 are MGHRA and YSYEKL. V gave up 2 bases and J gave up 2 bases; unmatched junction bases: 8. The CDR3: CASSQPDRGKGNQPQHF. CDR3 nucleotides: TGCGCCAGCAGCCAACCTGACAGGGGCAAGGGCAATCAGCCCCAGCATTTT.

Concerning this clone: At one boundary the junction diverges from the germline segment, which might be a read error. The V gene is TRBV5-4, the J gene TRBJ1-2; D is unresolved. In germline, CDR1 is SGHNT, CDR2 YYREEE (reference sequence). CDR3 length: 12 residues. CDR3 DNA sequence: TGTGCCAGCAGTGGGGTCGCACGGCCGCCCTCCTTC. This codes for CASSGVARPPSF.

The chain joins TRBV28 to TRBJ2-7, with D possibly called TRBD1 or TRBD2 (6 bases each). The V gene's germline CDR1 is MDHEN and CDR2 SYDVKM. The V end lost 10 bases, the J end lost 2 bases, and 21 bases lay between the germline ends. The CDR3 spans 15 residues. CDR3 DNA: TGTGCCACCTCCCAAGGGGGGAGTCCGGCCTACGAGCAGTACTTC. It codes for CATSQGGSPAYEQYF. The whole variable domain, remainder taken from reference TRBV28 and TRBJ2-7, is DVKVTQSSRYLVKRTGEKVFLECVQDMDHENMFWYRQDPGLGLRLIYFSYDVKMKEKGDIPEGYSVSREKKERFSLILESASTNQTSMYLCATSQGGSPAYEQYFGPGTRLTVT.

The CDR3 reads CASSFPSEISNEKLFF. CDR3 DNA: TGTGCCAGCAGCTTCCCGAGCGAGATCTCTAATGAAAAACTGTTTTTT. The chain uses TRBV7-8 and TRBJ1-4; D is ambiguous. The germline gives CDR1 SGHVS, CDR2 FQNEAQ. Trimming left V 3 bases short and J 3 bases short, with 14 bases between. CDR3 length: 16 amino acids.

The rearrangement links TRBV5-1 to TRBJ1-1; perhaps TRBD1 as D (5 bases). This CDR3 comprises 13 residues. CDR1 is SGHRS, CDR2 YFSETQ, per germline. V was pared by 3 bases and J by 7 bases, with 13 bases between. The CDR3 DNA sequence: TGCGCCAGCAGCTCCGACCAGGGAATTGAAGCTTTCTTT. Its translation is CASSSDQGIEAFF.

This chain links TRBV15 with TRBJ1-1; TRBD1 might be the D (5 bases). The CDR3 runs 15 residues. V lost 2 bases and J lost 2, with 12 bases in between. Germline CDR1 LNHNV, CDR2 YYDKDF (reference sequence). CDR3 residues: CATSRQTAANTEAFF. In DNA form, the CDR3 reads TGTGCCACCAGCAGACAGACAGCGGCAAACACTGAAGCTTTCTTT.

This chain uses TRBV6-5 with TRBJ1-2, with a tentative D call TRBD1 (5 bases). The CDR3 is made up of 14 amino acids. Per the germline V gene, CDR1 is MNHEY and CDR2 is SVGAGI. Trimming took 5 bases from V and 0 from J, leaving 10 bases between them. CDR3 coding DNA: TGTGCCAGCAGTGAAACAGGCTCTAACTATGGCTACACCTTC. Translation: CASSETGSNYGYTF.

This clone was picked up one time. The chain links TRBV6-1 to TRBJ1-6; no reliable D call. The V gene lost 3 bases and the J gene lost 6 bases, with 9 bases spanning the gap. The germline CDR1 and CDR2 sequences are MNHNS and SASEGT. The CDR3 loop spans 14 amino acids. CDR3: CASSEAGPNSPLHF. CDR3 sequence (DNA): TGTGCCAGCAGTGAGGCGGGTCCTAATTCACCCCTCCACTTT.

The genes are TRBV27 and TRBJ1-1; D remains unclear. This CDR3 has 13 amino acids. V lost 5 bases, J lost 1 base, and 8 bases lay in between. CDR1 is MNHEY, CDR2 SMNVEV, per germline (reference sequence). The CDR3 sequence is CASSSWGNTEAFF. The CDR3 DNA is TGTGCCAGCAGTAGCTGGGGGAACACTGAAGCTTTCTTT.

This chain uses TRBV7-9 with TRBJ2-7; no clear D gene. Between the trimmed V and J ends, which lost 2 bases and 2 bases, there was a span of 4 bases. The CDR3 loop spans 12 amino acids. The germline V gene has CDR1 SEHNR and CDR2 FQNEAQ (reference sequence). This CDR3 reads CASSLQTYEQYF. The CDR3 region has the DNA TGTGCCAGCAGCTTACAGACCTACGAGCAGTACTTC.